These 9 T cell receptor beta chains share one sample of origin, sequenced in a study of T cells in Graves' hyperthyroidism and ophthalmopathy. Using RNA transcripts as the source, TCR beta CDR3 regions were amplified. The TCR CDR3 was amplified in a first-round RT-PCR using the HTBI primer set. TCRdb processed the multiplex PCR reads anew with MiXCR; each CDR3 protein has one entry. The sample records roughly 720,000 distinct CDR3 sequences, approximately 15% being singletons. Material for sequencing was blood. These receptors were taken from a man in his fifties or sixties with Graves' hyperthyroidism.

This clonotype has just a few counts. This rearrangement joins TRBV15 to TRBJ2-5, with a tentative D call TRBD1 (5 bases). CDR1 and CDR2 from the germline V gene are LNHNV and YYDKDF (reference sequence). The CDR3 loop spans 13 amino acids. V was clipped by 4 bases and J by 3 bases, with 9 bases between them. CDR3 residues: CATSIVREETQYF. The CDR3 DNA follows: TGTGCCACCAGCATCGTCAGGGAAGAGACCCAGTACTTC.

The sample holds many counts of this clonotype. This chain joins TRBV6-2 or TRBV6-3 and TRBJ1-6; 9 bases fit TRBD1. The V segment lost 4 bases and the J segment 2 bases; nucleotides outside the gene matches: 6. Germline loops: CDR1 MNHEY, CDR2 SVGEGT. CDR3 length: 17 amino acids. DNA of the CDR3: TGTGCCAGCAGTTCCAGGACAGGGGTCACCTATAATTCACCCCTCCACTTT. Protein sequence: CASSSRTGVTYNSPLHF.

This clonotype has just a few counts. The rearrangement links TRBV7-2 to TRBJ2-7, with 11 bases aligning to TRBD2. V shed 5 bases and J 4 bases; nucleotides not matched to a gene: 13. Germline V gives CDR1 SGHTA, CDR2 FQGNSA. CDR3 length: 17 residues. CDR3 region: CASSPSLLAGVGYEQYF. As DNA, the CDR3 is TGTGCCAGCAGCCCATCGTTACTAGCGGGAGTCGGGTACGAGCAGTACTTC.

The genes are TRBV5-1 and TRBJ2-7; 11 bases align to TRBD1. Germline CDR1 reads SGHRS; CDR2 reads YFSETQ. V shed 3 bases and J 3 bases; nucleotides not matched to a gene: 11. The CDR3 runs to 17 residues. This chain's CDR3 is CASSSPGQGVARYEQYF. The CDR3 DNA reads TGCGCCAGCAGCTCGCCGGGACAGGGGGTAGCTCGCTACGAGCAGTACTTC.

This clonotype was found a few times. J is TRBJ2-1 and V is TRBV4-1, with 11 bases identical to TRBD2. CDR1 is MGHRA and CDR2 is YSYEKL in the germline V gene. V lost 0 bases and J lost 7; bases outside the gene matches: 5. The CDR3 covers 16 residues. The CDR3 DNA is TGCGCCAGCAGCCAAGAGCGGTTAGCGGGAGGGAATGAGCAGTTCTTC. Protein product: CASSQERLAGGNEQFF.

This clonotype has just a few counts. V gene TRBV5-8 combines with J gene TRBJ1-1, with 7 bases matching TRBD1. Trimming removed 0 bases from V and 5 bases from J; junction bases left unmatched: 7. Germline V gene lookup returns CDR1 SGHTS and CDR2 YDEGEE. The CDR3 loop spans 15 amino acids. The chain's CDR3 is CASSLGNTGDTEAFF. CDR3 sequence (DNA): TGTGCCAGCAGCTTGGGTAACACAGGGGATACTGAAGCTTTCTTT.

This clonotype was detected many times. The V and J genes are TRBV6-1 and TRBJ1-2; 7 bases map to TRBD1. The trim removed 8 bases at V and 5 bases at J, leaving 5 bases unmatched. This CDR3 is 12 amino acids long. The V gene's germline CDR1 is MNHNS and CDR2 SASEGT. CDR3 region: CASEGQQYGYTF. In DNA, the CDR3 is TGTGCCAGCGAGGGACAGCAATATGGCTACACCTTC.

As DNA, the CDR3 is TGTGCCAGCAGCCCAGAGACTCTGCCTATAGCCAAAAACATTCAGTACTTC. It is translated as CASSPETLPIAKNIQYF. The chain couples TRBV14 to TRBJ2-4; D not certain. The V end was cut by 4 bases, the J end by 0 bases, with 16 bases between. Germline V CDR1 and CDR2: SGHDN, FVKESK. The CDR3 loop spans 17 amino acids.

The table lists this clonotype with many counts. The chain combines TRBV11-1 with TRBJ2-7, with D maybe TRBD2 (6 bases). The germline CDR1 and CDR2 sequences are SGHAT and FQDESV (reference sequence). CDR3 length: 16 amino acids. The V end lost 6 bases, the J end lost 0 bases, and 18 bases lay between the germline ends. In nucleotides, the CDR3 is TGTGCCAGCAGTTCGGAGGGACTCTTTAGCTCCTACGAGCAGTACTTC. Translating gives CASSSEGLFSSYEQYF.